Below, 27 T cell receptor beta chains from the same sample are listed, as sequenced in a study of blood T cells in healthy people across ages. Together with a sample-barcoded 5' primer, a J-beta primer mix was included in a second PCR lasting roughly 6 to 12 cycles. TCRdb reprocessed the 5' RACE reads with MiXCR, giving one entry per CDR3 protein. The data show about 970,000 distinct CDR3 sequences, 45% to 60% seen once. Sequenced input: blood. The origin of the receptors is a woman aged 55-69 years in good health.

The V and J genes are TRBV2 and TRBJ1-6, with TRBD1 matching 10 bases. There are 15 residues in the CDR3. The germline V gene has CDR1 SNHLY and CDR2 FYNNEI. Trimming cost V 5 bases and J 7 bases; bases outside gene matches: 5. For the CDR3, the DNA is TGTGCCAGCAGTCGGACAGGGGGAGGGAATTCACCCCTCCACTTT. As protein: CASSRTGGGNSPLHF.

This chain uses TRBV20-1 with TRBJ1-5; D remains unclear. V lost 3 bases and J lost 3, with 15 bases in between. The CDR3 has 15 amino acids. The germline V gene encodes CDR1 DFQATT and CDR2 SNEGSKA (reference sequence). The CDR3 DNA is TGCAGTGCTAGGGTTTCGGGAGGGAACAATCAGCCCCAGCATTTT. Amino acid sequence: CSARVSGGNNQPQHF.

In the case of this clonotype: Germline is not matched at one junction end, which may reflect a read error. This rearrangement joins TRBV4-1 to TRBJ2-6; 9 nucleotides align to TRBD1. CDR1 and CDR2 (germline): MGHRA, YSYEKL. The length of the CDR3 is 18 residues. The CDR3 bases are TGCGCTAGCAGCCAAGTGACAGGGGGAGGCTCTGGGGCCAACGTCCTGACTTTC. This sequence encodes CASSQVTGGGSGANVLTF.

Ten or more counts support this clonotype. This chain joins TRBV20-1 and TRBJ1-2, with D possibly being TRBD1 (5 bases). V dropped 5 bases and J dropped 3 bases, with 10 bases sitting between them. The CDR3 loop spans 12 amino acids. Germline CDR1 DFQATT, CDR2 SNEGSKA (reference sequence). The chain's CDR3 is CSAWGSDYGYTF. CDR3 DNA: TGCAGTGCTTGGGGGTCTGACTATGGCTACACCTTC.

The V gene is TRBV2, the J gene TRBJ2-7; no firm D call. The end of the DNA fits TRBJ2-5 better, so the J call may be wrong. CDR1 and CDR2 (germline): SNHLY, FYNNEI. The CDR3 is 13 residues long. The CDR3 coding sequence is TGTGCCAGCAACCAACGGTCCATGGAGACCCAGTACTTC. Its translation: CASNQRSMETQYF.

This clonotype showed up just a few times. The chain has TRBV6-5 and TRBJ2-4, with D tentatively TRBD2 (6 bases). Germline lookup yields CDR1 MNHEY and CDR2 SVGAGI. The CDR3 runs to 17 residues. V was cut by 0 bases and J by 1 base, with 13 bases left in between. CDR3 DNA sequence: TGTGCCAGCAGTTACTCGCCAGCGGGTAGGGCCAAAAACATTCAGTACTTC. Translated: CASSYSPAGRAKNIQYF.

The chain combines TRBV4-1 with TRBJ1-5; D not resolved. CDR1 is MGHRA and CDR2 is YSYEKL in the germline V gene. The CDR3 covers 16 residues. The V end was cut by 5 bases, the J end by 1 base, with 15 bases between. The chain's CDR3 is CASSARAIISNQPQHF. The CDR3 coding sequence is TGCGCCAGCAGCGCCCGGGCCATCATCAGCAATCAGCCCCAGCATTTT.

The chain has TRBV7-2 and TRBJ2-5; 11 nucleotides align to TRBD2. Matching the DNA end better, TRBJ2-7 makes the J call doubtful. CDR1 SGHTA and CDR2 FQGNSA come from the germline V gene. This CDR3 is built from 16 residues. CDR3 sequence (DNA): TGTGCCAGCAGCTTGGAAATAGCGGGAGGGGGCGACGAGCAGTACTTC. This gives the protein CASSLEIAGGGDEQYF.

The rearrangement uses TRBV7-9 and TRBJ2-5, with D unresolved. CDR1 is SEHNR and CDR2 is FQNEAQ in the germline V gene (reference sequence). This CDR3 has 13 amino acids. V was clipped by 3 bases and J by 2 bases, with 7 bases between them. For the CDR3, the DNA is TGTGCCAGCAGCTTCGAAACGCAAGAGACCCAGTACTTC. Its translation: CASSFETQETQYF.

J is TRBJ2-5 and V is TRBV7-8, with a tentative D call TRBD2 (5 bases). The germline CDR1 and CDR2 sequences are SGHVS and FQNEAQ. Trimming shortened V by 0 bases and J by 7 bases, and 12 bases separated the two germline ends. CDR3 size: 14 residues. Here the CDR3 reads CASSLAKPEGTQYF. CDR3 in DNA: TGTGCCAGCAGCTTAGCGAAGCCCGAGGGGACCCAGTACTTC. Variable domain in full (rest from reference TRBV7-8 and TRBJ2-5): GAGVSQSPRYKVAKRGQDVALRCDPISGHVSLFWYQQALGQGPEFLTYFQNEAQLDKSGLPSDRFFAERPEGSVSTLKIQRTQQEDSAVYLCASSLAKPEGTQYFGPGTRLLVL.

The genes are TRBV29-1 and TRBJ1-1; D possibly corresponds to TRBD1 (6 bases). Germline-derived CDR1 and CDR2 are SQVTM and ANQGSEA. The CDR3 runs to 13 residues. V was pared by 3 bases and J by 2 bases, with 10 bases between. CDR3 sequence (DNA): TGCAGCGTTGACCCGACAGGAAACACTGAAGCTTTCTTT. Encoded protein: CSVDPTGNTEAFF.

This sequence joins TRBV7-2 and TRBJ2-1; 9 bases align to TRBD2. CDR3 length equals 17 residues. The germline V gene encodes CDR1 SGHTA and CDR2 FQGNSA. V was clipped by 1 base and J by 9 bases; unmatched bases: 13. CDR3 sequence reads: CASSLETSGNLRGEQFF. The CDR3 DNA reads TGTGCCAGCAGCTTAGAGACTAGCGGAAACCTACGGGGTGAGCAGTTCTTC.

This clonotype occurred a few times. This chain uses TRBV20-1 with TRBJ2-1, with 8 bases matching TRBD1. Looked up from germline, CDR1 is DFQATT and CDR2 is SNEGSKA (reference sequence). Unmatched junction bases numbered 6, after V lost 5 bases and J lost 0 bases. The CDR3 is 15 amino acids. This chain's CDR3 is CSAFDRGISYNEQFF. The DNA for the CDR3 is TGCAGTGCTTTCGACAGGGGAATCTCCTACAATGAGCAGTTCTTC.

The chain carries TRBV4-1 and TRBJ2-7; maybe TRBD2 (5 bases). There are 14 residues in the CDR3. The V gene's germline CDR1 is MGHRA and CDR2 YSYEKL. V was cut by 3 bases and J by 5 bases, with 14 bases left in between. CDR3 loop: CASSQGTRADEQYF. The CDR3 DNA follows: TGCGCCAGCAGCCAGGGTACTAGAGCCGACGAGCAGTACTTC.

This clonotype has only a few counts. V and J are TRBV7-8 and TRBJ1-3; D call uncertain. V was pared by 6 bases and J by 4 bases, with 10 bases between. This CDR3 has 13 residues. Germline CDR1 SGHVS, CDR2 FQNEAQ. CDR3 DNA: TGTGCCAGCAGAAACTACCGCGGAAACACCATATATTTT. Translated, it gives CASRNYRGNTIYF.

The chain joins TRBV7-3 to TRBJ2-3; a possible D gene is TRBD2 (6 bases). Trimming removed 5 bases at V and 3 bases at J, with 12 bases between. The V gene's germline CDR1 is SGHTA and CDR2 FQGTGA. This CDR3 has 14 residues. The chain's CDR3 is CASSPPSETDTQYF. As DNA, the CDR3 is TGTGCCAGCAGCCCCCCTAGCGAGACAGATACGCAGTATTTT. The entire variable domain, with the rest obtained from reference TRBV7-3 and TRBJ2-3, is as follows: GAGVSQTPSNKVTEKGKYVELRCDPISGHTALYWYRQSLGQGPEFLIYFQGTGAADDSGLPNDRFFAVRPEGSVSTLKIQRTERGDSAVYLCASSPPSETDTQYFGPGTRLTVL.

The chain has TRBV6-2 or TRBV6-3 and TRBJ2-3; D possibly corresponds to TRBD2 (6 bases). Germline V gives CDR1 MNHEY, CDR2 SVGEGT. The CDR3 covers 14 residues. V lost 10 bases and J 0 bases, leaving 14 bases between the germline ends. The chain's CDR3 is CATKRAASTDTQYF. CDR3 nucleotides: TGTGCCACAAAGCGGGCAGCGAGCACAGATACGCAGTATTTT.

This clonotype was seen more than once but under ten times. The CDR3 DNA reads TGTGCCAGCAGTGGCGGGACCCTCGGGCCGGGTGAGCAGTTCTTC. Translating gives CASSGGTLGPGEQFF. The chain joins TRBV27 to TRBJ2-1, with a tentative D call TRBD2 (6 bases). The CDR3 totals 15 residues. Trimming shortened V by 5 bases and J by 9 bases, and 20 bases separated the two germline ends. Looked up from germline, CDR1 is MNHEY and CDR2 is SMNVEV (reference sequence).

The J gene is TRBJ2-7, the V gene TRBV6-5; 10 bases align to TRBD1. V shed 6 bases and J 5 bases; nucleotides not matched to a gene: 10. Germline-derived CDR1 and CDR2 are MNHEY and SVGAGI. The CDR3 extends over 15 amino acids. Written as DNA, the CDR3 is TGTGCCAGCAGCCTGGCCGGGACAGGGGCCGACGAGCAGTACTTC. This gives the protein CASSLAGTGADEQYF.

This clonotype was observed a single time. The junction shows a germline mismatch at one end, possibly a read error. This chain joins TRBV5-1 and TRBJ1-1; TRBD1 might be the D (6 bases). This CDR3 spans 14 amino acids. In germline, CDR1 is SGHRS, CDR2 YFSETQ. The CDR3 is CASSFTGRDTEAFF. The CDR3 DNA reads as TGTGCCAGCAGCTTTACAGGGCGCGACACTGAAGCTTTCTTT.

The chain carries TRBV9 and TRBJ2-5; the match to TRBD2 covers 15 bases. The trim removed 6 bases at V and 2 bases at J, leaving 5 bases unmatched. Germline values: CDR1 SGDLS, CDR2 YYNGEE. This CDR3 contains 16 residues. The CDR3 DNA reads TGTGCCAGCACAATAGGACTAGCGGGAGGGCAAGAGACCCAGTACTTC. As protein: CASTIGLAGGQETQYF. Complete variable domain (other parts from reference TRBV9 and TRBJ2-5): DSGVTQTPKHLITATGQRVTLRCSPRSGDLSVYWYQQSLDQGLQFLIQYYNGEERAKGNILERFSAQQFPDLHSELNLSSLELGDSALYFCASTIGLAGGQETQYFGPGTRLLVL.

The chain recombines TRBV12-3 or TRBV12-4 with TRBJ2-4, with TRBD2 identical over 10 bases. V lost 3 bases, J lost 3 bases, and 5 bases stayed unmatched. This CDR3 is 16 amino acids long. CDR3 protein: CASSFLLAGDKNIQYF. CDR3 bases: TGTGCCAGCAGTTTCCTCCTAGCGGGAGACAAAAACATTCAGTACTTC.

V usage is TRBV7-9 and J usage is TRBJ2-1; possibly TRBD1 or TRBD2 for D (5 bases each). CDR3 size: 15 residues. V was cut by 2 bases and J by 5 bases, with 13 bases left in between. The V gene's germline CDR1 is SEHNR and CDR2 FQNEAQ (reference sequence). CDR3 in amino acids: CASSLPGAPNNEQFF. CDR3 nucleotides: TGTGCCAGCAGCTTACCCGGGGCCCCTAACAATGAGCAGTTCTTC. The variable domain in full, with the rest retrieved from reference TRBV7-9 and TRBJ2-1, is DTGVSQNPRHKITKRGQNVTFRCDPISEHNRLYWYRQTLGQGPEFLTYFQNEAQLEKSRLLSDRFSAERPKGSFSTLEIQRTEQGDSAMYLCASSLPGAPNNEQFFGPGTRLTVL.

This clonotype was seen once. The chain employs TRBV19 and TRBJ2-3, with 9 nucleotides matching TRBD1. The CDR3 consists of 16 residues. After removal of 3 bases from V and 5 bases from J, the junction contained 9 bases not matched to a gene. Germline values: CDR1 LNHDA, CDR2 SQIVND (reference sequence). The CDR3 spells CASSMGPGQGGDTQYF. The CDR3 DNA sequence: TGTGCCAGTAGTATGGGACCGGGACAGGGAGGAGATACGCAGTATTTT.

The chain uses TRBV4-1 and TRBJ1-1; the match to TRBD1 covers 8 bases. Germline lookup yields CDR1 MGHRA and CDR2 YSYEKL. The CDR3 runs to 18 residues. After removal of 0 bases from V and 1 base from J, the junction contained 10 bases not matched to a gene. The CDR3 loop reads CASSQDRSRTGGNTEAFF. The DNA of the CDR3 is TGCGCCAGCAGCCAAGATCGAAGTCGAACAGGGGGGAACACTGAAGCTTTCTTT.

This clonotype was detected a few times. The chain has TRBV4-3 and TRBJ2-3, with D perhaps TRBD2 (6 bases). Trimming cost V 3 bases and J 0 bases, with 10 bases left between them. The CDR3 spans 15 residues. The V gene's germline CDR1 is LGHNA and CDR2 YSLEER. The CDR3 is CASSHLAASTDTQYF. In DNA form, the CDR3 reads TGCGCCAGCAGCCATTTAGCGGCTAGCACAGATACGCAGTATTTT.

The chain carries TRBV28 and TRBJ1-4; D possibly corresponds to TRBD1 (5 bases). Looked up from germline, CDR1 is MDHEN and CDR2 is SYDVKM. Trimming stripped 6 bases from V and 4 bases from J, with 18 bases between. The CDR3 is made up of 16 amino acids. CDR3 DNA: TGTGCCAGCAGCCAATCTCCCGGGACTGGTAATGAAAAACTGTTTTTT. Its translation: CASSQSPGTGNEKLFF.